These T cell receptor beta chains were read from a single sample in a study of blood T cell repertoires in COVID-19. The repertoire was sequenced with immunoSEQ multiplex PCR; TCRdb's copy has only in-frame clones and lacks some. The repertoire has about 150,000 clones, 90% of them found once; the top ten carry approximately 0.5%. Sequencing was carried out using peripheral blood. The receptors were sampled from a man between 50 and 59 years old with acute or convalescent COVID-19. Each CDR3 is given with its conserved first and last residue. A D gene is named only where the DNA matches it firmly. Expanded clones are given a class, and other clones once, few, many or no size at all.

d_gene: TRBD2; abundance: .; j_gene: TRBJ2-3; v_gene: TRBV10-3; CDR3aa: CAVRLAGERDTQYF; CDR3nt: TGTGCCGTGCGACTAGCGGGAGAACGGGATACGCAGTATTTT
d_gene: .; abundance: .; j_gene: TRBJ1-6; v_gene: TRBV2; CDR3aa: CASGTSSEGYSPLHF; CDR3nt: TGTGCCAGCGGAACCTCAAGTGAGGGATACTCACCCCTCCACTTT
d_gene: .; abundance: .; j_gene: TRBJ1-2; v_gene: TRBV12-5; CDR3aa: CASGSRAGYTF; CDR3nt: TGTGCTAGTGGTTCCAGGGCCGGCTACACCTTC
d_gene: TRBD1; abundance: few; j_gene: TRBJ1-6; v_gene: TRBV9; CDR3aa: CASSAVGTGLNSPLHF; CDR3nt: TGTGCCAGCAGCGCCGTAGGGACAGGACTAAATTCACCCCTCCACTTT
d_gene: TRBD2; abundance: .; j_gene: TRBJ2-7; v_gene: TRBV19; CDR3aa: CASSTRTSTDYEQYF; CDR3nt: TGTGCCAGTAGTACTCGGACTAGCACGGACTACGAGCAGTACTTC
d_gene: TRBD1; abundance: .; j_gene: TRBJ1-1; v_gene: TRBV7-8; CDR3aa: CASSLDWTGRGEAFF; CDR3nt: TGTGCCAGCAGCTTAGATTGGACAGGCCGGGGGGAAGCTTTCTTT
d_gene: .; abundance: .; j_gene: TRBJ2-3; v_gene: TRBV7-9; CDR3aa: CASSPPGFDTQYF; CDR3nt: TGTGCCAGCAGCCCCCCGGGGTTCGATACGCAGTATTTT
d_gene: .; abundance: .; j_gene: TRBJ1-6; v_gene: TRBV28; CDR3aa: CASSYARFKTINSPLHF; CDR3nt: TGTGCCAGCAGTTACGCTCGTTTTAAAACAATTAATTCACCCCTCCACTTT
d_gene: TRBD1; abundance: .; j_gene: TRBJ1-5; v_gene: TRBV28; CDR3aa: CASSRAGTGWGQPQHF; CDR3nt: TGTGCCAGCAGTCGAGCCGGGACAGGTTGGGGACAGCCCCAGCATTTT
d_gene: .; abundance: .; j_gene: TRBJ2-3; v_gene: TRBV3-1/TRBV3-2; CDR3aa: CATGGREVEYF; CDR3nt: TGTGCCACCGGTGGGCGGGAAGTGGAGTATTTT
d_gene: .; abundance: .; j_gene: TRBJ2-3; v_gene: TRBV7-9; CDR3aa: CASSQKRQPSTDTQYF; CDR3nt: TGTGCCAGCAGCCAAAAGCGCCAGCCTAGCACAGATACGCAGTATTTT
d_gene: TRBD1; abundance: .; j_gene: TRBJ1-1; v_gene: TRBV30; CDR3aa: CAWSVRIGGRAFF; CDR3nt: TGTGCCTGGAGTGTAAGGATAGGGGGCAGGGCTTTCTTT
d_gene: .; abundance: .; j_gene: TRBJ2-1; v_gene: TRBV12-2; CDR3aa: CASQIYPLADYNEQFF; CDR3nt: TGTGCAAGCCAAATTTACCCGCTAGCGGACTACAATGAGCAGTTCTTC
d_gene: .; abundance: .; j_gene: TRBJ1-5; v_gene: TRBV2; CDR3aa: CASTGQPNQPQHF; CDR3nt: TGTGCCAGCACTGGACAGCCCAATCAGCCCCAGCATTTT
d_gene: .; abundance: few; j_gene: TRBJ1-2; v_gene: TRBV7-9; CDR3aa: CASSLGGLSNYGYTF; CDR3nt: TGTGCCAGCAGCTTGGGGGGGCTCAGTAACTATGGCTACACCTTC
d_gene: .; abundance: .; j_gene: TRBJ2-7; v_gene: TRBV7-3; CDR3aa: CASSSYRVAVDEQYF; CDR3nt: TGTGCCAGCAGCTCCTACAGGGTAGCAGTCGACGAGCAGTACTTC
d_gene: TRBD1; abundance: .; j_gene: TRBJ2-5; v_gene: TRBV10-3; CDR3aa: CAIRSTDRGQETQYF; CDR3nt: TGTGCCATCAGGAGTACTGACAGGGGCCAAGAGACCCAGTACTTC